Shown below are 12 T cell receptor beta chains from a single sample sequenced in a study of T cell responses to AZD1222 COVID-19 vaccine. Measured with immunoSEQ multiplex PCR; TCRdb has only the in-frame clones, and not every one. Among about 99,000 clones, approximately 93% were seen once, and the ten largest hold just over 8%. The sample in question was peripheral blood, obtained 28 days after the second AZD1222 dose. The receptors come from an adult who received the AZD1222 COVID-19 vaccine.

V gene TRBV27 combines with J gene TRBJ1-2; unclear D gene. From germline, CDR1 is MNHEY and CDR2 SMNVEV (reference sequence). CDR3 length: 13 residues. V lost 1 base to trimming and J lost 2 bases, with 5 bases between them. The CDR3 region has the DNA TGTGCCAGCAGTTTATGGGCAAACTATGGCTACACCTTC. Translated, it gives CASSLWANYGYTF.

V gene TRBV9 combines with J gene TRBJ2-5; the match to TRBD2 covers 11 bases. Per the germline V gene, CDR1 is SGDLS and CDR2 is YYNGEE. The CDR3 covers 14 residues. With 1 base clipped from V and 5 bases from J, the junction kept 1 base outside the gene matches. CDR3: CASSVLAGGETQYF. The DNA for the CDR3 is TGTGCCAGCAGCGTACTAGCGGGAGGTGAGACCCAGTACTTC.

The chain links TRBV30 to TRBJ2-7; D is undetermined. Trimming took off 5 bases at V and 2 bases at J, with 13 bases between the two ends. Germline V gives CDR1 GTSNPN, CDR2 SVGIG (reference sequence). This CDR3 is built from 13 residues. The CDR3 protein is CAWGPSYPYEQYF. CDR3 nucleotide sequence: TGTGCCTGGGGACCCTCCTACCCCTACGAGCAGTACTTC.

V gene TRBV19 combines with J gene TRBJ2-7, with D uncertain. This CDR3 spans 12 amino acids. V was trimmed by 11 bases and J by 0 bases, leaving 11 bases between them. Germline CDR1 reads LNHDA; CDR2 reads SQIVND (reference sequence). The CDR3 DNA reads TGTGCCTCCAGCCAGAGCTCCTACGAGCAGTACTTC. Translated, it gives CASSQSSYEQYF.

The genes are TRBV6-2 or TRBV6-3 and TRBJ2-7, with no clear D. Trimming left V 2 bases short and J 0 bases short, with 5 bases between. This CDR3 has 13 amino acids. Germline-derived CDR1 and CDR2 are MNHEY and SVGEGT. The DNA of the CDR3 is TGTGCCAGCAGTTACACCCCCTCCTACGAGCAGTACTTC. Amino acids: CASSYTPSYEQYF.

The table lists this clone with a count of one. V usage is TRBV6-2 or TRBV6-3 and J usage is TRBJ2-7; 10 bases map to TRBD2. The CDR3 length is 17 residues. In germline, CDR1 is MNHEY, CDR2 SVGEGT. Unmatched junction bases numbered 10, after V lost 5 bases and J lost 0 bases. CDR3 amino acids: CASSDGLADLSSYEQYF. In DNA, the CDR3 is TGTGCCAGCAGTGACGGACTAGCGGACCTTAGCTCCTACGAGCAGTACTTC.

This clone was detected only a few times. CDR3 in DNA: TGTGCCAGCAGTGCCCCGACAGGGTACAACTATGGCTACACCTTC. Translation: CASSAPTGYNYGYTF. This chain links TRBV28 with TRBJ1-2; 7 nucleotides agree with TRBD1. Per the germline V gene, CDR1 is MDHEN and CDR2 is SYDVKM. There are 15 residues in the CDR3. Trimming removed 5 bases from V and 2 bases from J; junction bases left unmatched: 8.

As for this clone: The sample carries other DNA sequences with the same CDR3. CDR3 sequence reads: CASSLRENTEAFF. CDR3 nucleotide sequence: TGTGCCAGCAGTTTACGGGAGAACACTGAAGCTTTCTTT. This sequence joins TRBV27 and TRBJ1-1; the D is unclear. This CDR3 is 13 amino acids long. Germline V gene data show CDR1 as MNHEY and CDR2 as SMNVEV (reference sequence). Trimming shortened V by 2 bases and J by 1 base, and 5 bases separated the two germline ends.

The V gene is TRBV29-1, the J gene TRBJ2-2; tentatively, D is TRBD1 (7 bases). V was pared by 3 bases and J by 4 bases, with 12 bases between. Germline V CDR1 and CDR2: SQVTM, ANQGSEA. This CDR3 has 14 amino acids. The CDR3 region has the DNA TGCAGCGTTGAGGCAGGGGGGAGCACCGGGGAGCTGTTTTTT. Translated, it gives CSVEAGGSTGELFF.

This clone showed up just a few times. This chain joins TRBV6-4 and TRBJ1-1; D perhaps matches TRBD1 (6 bases). Trimming removed 4 bases from V and 5 bases from J, with 17 bases in between. CDR1 and CDR2 from the germline V gene are MRHNA and SNTAGT. This CDR3 has 15 amino acids. The CDR3 loop is CASSAAAEGGTEAFF. The CDR3 DNA reads as TGTGCCAGCAGTGCCGCGGCTGAGGGGGGGACTGAAGCTTTCTTT.

The chain joins TRBV6-2 or TRBV6-3 to TRBJ1-5; 10 bases are shared with TRBD1. V shed 2 bases, J shed 7 bases, and the junction held 8 bases outside the gene matches. Germline CDR1 reads MNHEY; CDR2 reads SVGEGT. This CDR3 has 16 residues. This chain's CDR3 is CASSYQRTGGKQPQHF. The CDR3 DNA follows: TGTGCCAGCAGTTACCAACGGACAGGGGGAAAGCAGCCCCAGCATTTT.

V gene TRBV28 combines with J gene TRBJ1-2, with D maybe TRBD1 (5 bases). CDR3 size: 12 residues. V lost 11 bases to trimming and J lost 2 bases, with 12 bases between them. CDR1 and CDR2 (germline): MDHEN, SYDVKM. CDR3 in amino acids: CAVGEGNYGYTF. The CDR3 coding sequence is TGTGCCGTCGGGGAGGGGAACTATGGCTACACCTTC.